Each of the 28 T cell receptor beta chains below was sequenced from the same sample in a study of T cell repertoires in ileal Crohn's disease. Assay used: immunoSEQ multiplex PCR; TCRdb lists only in-frame clones, some missing. Found here are roughly 4,100 clones, roughly 82% of them singletons; the top ten hold roughly 22%. The sample comprised ileal tissue. The receptors stem from an adult with Crohn's disease.

The V gene is TRBV28, the J gene TRBJ1-1; D not resolved. Germline loops: CDR1 MDHEN, CDR2 SYDVKM. V was clipped by 3 bases and J by 0 bases, with 11 bases between them. This CDR3 has 15 amino acids. The CDR3 DNA follows: TGTGCCAGCAGTTTTACAGACACCGTGAACACTGAAGCTTTCTTT. This encodes CASSFTDTVNTEAFF.

This clone was found a few times. CDR3 in amino acids: CASSLPRGGGADEQYF. DNA of the CDR3: TGCGCCAGCAGCCTCCCTCGGGGCGGGGGGGCCGACGAGCAGTACTTC. The rearrangement uses TRBV5-1 and TRBJ2-7; TRBD2 aligns across 9 bases. Trimming at V came to 4 bases and at J to 5 bases, leaving 13 bases not matched to a gene. Germline values: CDR1 SGHRS, CDR2 YFSETQ. The CDR3 loop spans 16 amino acids.

The chain carries TRBV2 and TRBJ2-5; 10 bases match TRBD1. The germline gives CDR1 SNHLY, CDR2 FYNNEI. The trim removed 7 bases at V and 4 bases at J, leaving 3 bases unmatched. CDR3 size: 13 residues. DNA of the CDR3: TGTGCCAGCAACGGGGACAGGGGAGAGACCCAGTACTTC. Translation gives CASNGDRGETQYF. Combining the CDR3 with reference TRBV2 and TRBJ2-5 gives the whole variable domain EPEVTQTPSHQVTQMGQEVILRCVPISNHLYFYWYRQILGQKVEFLVSFYNNEISEKSEIFDDQFSVERPDGSNFTLKIRSTKLEDSAMYFCASNGDRGETQYFGPGTRLLVL.

About this clone itself: The germline gene is not matched at one end of the junction; a read error may be the cause. The chain links TRBV15 to TRBJ1-3, with D unresolved. Germline CDR1 reads LNHNV; CDR2 reads YYDKDF (reference sequence). CDR3 length: 14 amino acids. The CDR3 sequence is CATSRGGAGNTIYF. In DNA form, the CDR3 reads TGTGCCACCAGCAGAGGGGGAGCTGGTAACACCATATATTTT.

This rearrangement joins TRBV2 to TRBJ2-7; 11 bases line up with TRBD2. Per germline, CDR1 SNHLY and CDR2 FYNNEI. The J segment lost 11 bases and the V segment lost 3 bases, leaving 9 bases of the junction unmatched. The length of the CDR3 is 14 residues. Here the CDR3 DNA reads TGTGCCAGCAGTGATTCGGGACTAGCGGCCCCGGAGTACTTC. As protein: CASSDSGLAAPEYF.

This chain joins TRBV5-1 and TRBJ2-5, with 7 bases lining up with TRBD1. The CDR3 length is 14 residues. V dropped 7 bases and J dropped 2; count of bases not matched to a gene: 8. CDR1 and CDR2 from the germline V gene are SGHRS and YFSETQ. The CDR3, as DNA: TGCGCCAGCCGGACAGGAAGACAACAAGAGACCCAGTACTTC. It specifies CASRTGRQQETQYF.

V usage is TRBV6-5 and J usage is TRBJ1-1, with D perhaps TRBD1 (5 bases). Trimming shortened V by 0 bases and J by 10 bases, and 12 bases separated the two germline ends. Germline CDR1 MNHEY, CDR2 SVGAGI. This CDR3 contains 13 residues. The CDR3 region has the DNA TGTGCCAGCAGTTACTCGAGAGGTGGGGCAGCTTTCTTT. Amino acid sequence: CASSYSRGGAAFF.

The CDR3 DNA follows: TGTGCCAGCAGTCCTAGGGGGGGGAGGGCCAGGGAGACCCAGTACTTC. Its translation is CASSPRGGRARETQYF. The chain carries TRBV2 and TRBJ2-5, with a tentative D call TRBD2 (7 bases). V was shortened by 5 bases and J by 5 bases, with 21 bases between the two germline ends. Germline V CDR1 and CDR2: SNHLY, FYNNEI. The CDR3 sequence is 16 residues long.

CDR3 amino acids: CASSPRDRSYNEQFF. The CDR3 DNA reads as TGTGCCAGCAGCCCTAGGGACAGATCTTACAATGAGCAGTTCTTC. The rearrangement links TRBV9 to TRBJ2-1, with TRBD1 matching 7 bases. J was trimmed by 4 bases and V by 4 bases; bases with no gene match: 8. The germline CDR1 and CDR2 sequences are SGDLS and YYNGEE. The CDR3 extends over 15 amino acids.

V and J are TRBV6-6 and TRBJ1-5, with 12 bases that match TRBD1. CDR3 length equals 16 residues. V was clipped by 0 bases and J by 6 bases; unmatched bases: 3. Per germline, CDR1 MNHNY and CDR2 SVGAGI (reference sequence). This CDR3 is CASSYSGQGAGQPQHF. The CDR3 nucleotides read TGTGCCAGCAGTTACTCGGGACAGGGGGCCGGTCAGCCCCAGCATTTT.

The chain is built from TRBV6-5 and TRBJ2-1; TRBD1 might be the D (6 bases). There are 12 residues in the CDR3. Germline V gene data show CDR1 as MNHEY and CDR2 as SVGAGI. Trimming shortened V by 6 bases and J by 10 bases, and 13 bases separated the two germline ends. The DNA of the CDR3 is TGTGCCAGCAGCTTCTTCGGGACAGAGCAGTTCTTC. This codes for CASSFFGTEQFF.

The chain employs TRBV6-1 and TRBJ1-1, with D unclear. Germline V gives CDR1 MNHNS, CDR2 SASEGT. CDR3 length: 14 residues. Deletions cut 6 bases from V and 4 bases from J, with 15 bases between. CDR3 in DNA: TGTGCCAGCAGGGGAACGGGGAAGGTCACTGAAGCTTTCTTT. It specifies CASRGTGKVTEAFF.

The rearrangement uses TRBV7-3 and TRBJ2-7, with 9 nucleotides matching TRBD1. This CDR3 region has 14 residues. Germline assignment: CDR1 SGHTA and CDR2 FQGTGA. J lost 2 bases, V lost 5 bases, and 4 bases had no gene match. CDR3 region: CASSPDRGAYEQYF. DNA for the CDR3: TGTGCCAGCAGCCCCGACAGGGGGGCCTACGAGCAGTACTTC.

The rearrangement links TRBV2 to TRBJ1-1; D remains unclear. CDR3 size: 15 residues. V lost 3 bases, J lost 7 bases, and 18 bases lay in between. Germline-derived CDR1 and CDR2 are SNHLY and FYNNEI. The CDR3 bases are TGTGCCAGCAGTGAGGACCCCGGAGGTTACTATGAAGCTTTCTTT. The encoded protein is CASSEDPGGYYEAFF.

This clone was counted a single time. The J gene is TRBJ2-5, the V gene TRBV29-1; no firm D call. This CDR3 is 13 amino acids long. The germline V gene encodes CDR1 SQVTM and CDR2 ANQGSEA. V lost 4 bases and J 3 bases, leaving 12 bases between the germline ends. CDR3 residues: CSVVPYFEETQYF. The CDR3 DNA is TGCAGCGTTGTCCCCTACTTTGAAGAGACCCAGTACTTC.

This chain joins TRBV19 and TRBJ1-2; no firm D call. Per germline, CDR1 LNHDA and CDR2 SQIVND (reference sequence). Trimming pared 4 bases from V and 4 bases from J, leaving 13 bases between. This CDR3 comprises 14 residues. The CDR3 nucleotides are TGTGCCAGTAGTAAAATGGGTGCGGGCTATGGCTACACCTTC. As protein: CASSKMGAGYGYTF.

The CDR3 sequence is CASSRRGADNSPLHF. The CDR3 nucleotides read TGTGCCAGCAGCAGGCGAGGCGCCGATAATTCACCCCTCCACTTT. The chain employs TRBV9 and TRBJ1-6; the D is unclear. Germline V CDR1 and CDR2: SGDLS, YYNGEE. V was pared by 4 bases and J by 5 bases, with 13 bases between. CDR3 length equals 15 residues.

This clone has a handful of counts. V usage is TRBV11-2 and J usage is TRBJ2-7; 7 bases agree with TRBD2. The CDR3 spans 17 residues. The germline V gene encodes CDR1 SGHAT and CDR2 FQNNGV. With V trimmed by 0 bases and J by 3 bases, 11 bases remained unmatched. CDR3 DNA sequence: TGTGCCAGCAGCTTAGACGTAACAAAAGCGGGGAACTACGAGCAGTACTTC. It translates to CASSLDVTKAGNYEQYF.

This clone was recorded only once. The genes are TRBV6-1 and TRBJ2-7; possible D gene TRBD2, 5 bases. The V end lost 2 bases, the J end lost 5 bases, and 13 bases lay between the germline ends. From germline, CDR1 is MNHNS and CDR2 SASEGT. This CDR3 has 14 amino acids. The CDR3, as DNA: TGTGCCAGCAGTGAAATTAGAGGGTTCAACGAGCAGTACTTC. Its protein is CASSEIRGFNEQYF.

The chain employs TRBV15 and TRBJ2-3, with D possibly matching TRBD2 (6 bases). The CDR3 length is 13 residues. Trimming stripped 3 bases from V and 4 bases from J, with 8 bases between. Germline CDR1 LNHNV, CDR2 YYDKDF (reference sequence). The CDR3 DNA reads as TGTGCCACCAGCAGGGGCGGGGCAGATACGCAGTATTTT. It is translated as CATSRGGADTQYF.

The chain uses TRBV27 and TRBJ1-1, with TRBD1 matching over 12 bases. The CDR3 has 17 residues. J gave up 4 bases and V 2 bases, and 8 bases lay outside the gene matches. Looked up from germline, CDR1 is MNHEY and CDR2 is SMNVEV (reference sequence). The CDR3 DNA sequence: TGTGCCAGCAGTTTAGGGGGGGACAGGGGGCTAGGCACTGAAGCTTTCTTT. Encoded protein: CASSLGGDRGLGTEAFF.

The chain couples TRBV19 to TRBJ2-7; D remains unclear. CDR1 and CDR2 from the germline V gene are LNHDA and SQIVND (reference sequence). V lost 5 bases and J 5 bases, leaving 16 bases between the germline ends. This CDR3 spans 14 amino acids. The DNA of the CDR3 is TGTGCCAGTAGTTCGTCAGGTCAGGTCCACGAGCAGTACTTC. This codes for CASSSSGQVHEQYF.

A single count supports this clone. The gene calls are TRBV5-6 and TRBJ1-1; tentative D call: TRBD1 (5 bases). This CDR3 is 14 amino acids long. Germline CDR1 reads SGHDT; CDR2 reads YYEEEE. Trimming shortened V by 6 bases and J by 6 bases, and 18 bases separated the two germline ends. The DNA for the CDR3 is TGTGCCAGCACCTCAGGGCCAGGGTTACCTGAAGCTTTCTTT. This sequence encodes CASTSGPGLPEAFF.

The V and J genes are TRBV5-5 and TRBJ2-3; a weak D match, TRBD1 (6 bases). The length of the CDR3 is 13 residues. Trimming took off 2 bases at V and 4 bases at J, with 8 bases between the two ends. CDR1 is SGHKS, CDR2 YYEKEE, per germline (reference sequence). The DNA for the CDR3 is TGTGCCAGCAGCTTTACAGGGTCAGATACGCAGTATTTT. It encodes CASSFTGSDTQYF.

V gene TRBV6-5 combines with J gene TRBJ2-3, with D tentatively TRBD1 (5 bases). In germline, CDR1 is MNHEY, CDR2 SVGAGI. V was pared by 5 bases and J by 4 bases, with 13 bases between. This CDR3 spans 14 amino acids. The CDR3 nucleotides are TGTGCCAGCAGTCCAAGTCTAGGGGCAGATACGCAGTATTTT. Protein: CASSPSLGADTQYF.

The chain carries TRBV30 and TRBJ2-7; D remains unclear. The CDR3 length is 13 residues. With 0 bases removed from V and 0 bases from J, the gap between germline ends came to 6 bases. Germline loops: CDR1 GTSNPN, CDR2 SVGIG (reference sequence). The CDR3 is CAWSVQDSYEQYF. Here the CDR3 DNA reads TGTGCCTGGAGTGTTCAGGACTCCTACGAGCAGTACTTC. Combining the CDR3 with reference TRBV30 and TRBJ2-7 gives the whole variable domain SQTIHQWPATLVQPVGSPLSLECTVEGTSNPNLYWYRQAAGRGLQLLFYSVGIGQISSEVPQNLSASRPQDRQFILSSKKLLLSDSGFYLCAWSVQDSYEQYFGPGTRLTVT.

This chain joins TRBV6-6 and TRBJ1-6, with unresolved D. The V gene lost 8 bases and the J gene lost 1 base, with 6 bases spanning the gap. Germline CDR1 is MNHNY and CDR2 is SVGAGI (reference sequence). The CDR3 is made up of 13 amino acids. This chain's CDR3 is CASGRSYNSPLHF. In nucleotides, the CDR3 is TGTGCCAGCGGTCGGTCCTATAATTCACCCCTCCACTTT.

The gene calls are TRBV11-1 and TRBJ2-3, with 8 bases matching TRBD1. The ends lost 5 bases at V and 0 bases at J; junction bases unmatched: 7. Looked up from germline, CDR1 is SGHAT and CDR2 is FQDESV (reference sequence). The CDR3 is made up of 16 amino acids. CDR3 coding DNA: TGTGCCAGCAGCCCACGGGACAGGTTGAGCACAGATACGCAGTATTTT. Its translation: CASSPRDRLSTDTQYF. The complete variable domain, with remaining parts taken from reference TRBV11-1 and TRBJ2-3, reads EAEVAQSPRYKITEKSQAVAFWCDPISGHATLYWYRQILGQGPELLVQFQDESVVDDSQLPKDRFSAERLKGVDSTLKIQPAELGDSAMYLCASSPRDRLSTDTQYFGPGTRLTVL.